The TCR beta chain described here comes from a study of CD8 T cells in ankylosing spondylitis. There are 11 residues in the CDR3. Germline V gene lookup returns CDR1 DFQATT and CDR2 SNEGSKA (reference sequence). V lost 7 bases, J lost 0 bases, and 6 bases lay in between. Concerning this clonotype: Its antigen is unknown.

Study results and caveats: Reportedly, matched ankylosing spondylitis synovial fluid was significantly enriched for disease-linked clones. Disease-linked clones, CD8+, were relatively rare in peripheral blood. A motif of seven or eight highly homologous TCR beta variants was seen as apparently characteristic of ankylosing spondylitis blood. Several of the motif variants were reported before in synovial fluid and blood from reactive arthritis.

Quantitative molecular-barcoded 5'-RACE generated the TCR beta libraries. TCRdb ran MiXCR on the 5' RACE reads and lists one entry per CDR3 protein. The table includes about 840,000 distinct CDR3 sequences, over 9.5% detected once. This receptor was identified in a male donor with ankylosing spondylitis. Sequencing was performed on blood, either unsorted or a sorted T cell fraction (not recorded which). V usage is TRBV20-1 and J usage is TRBJ2-5; D remains ambiguous. CDR3 protein: CSELYQETQYF. CDR3 DNA sequence: TGCAGTGAACTGTACCAAGAGACCCAGTACTTC.